This T cell receptor (beta chain) comes out of a study of control samples from healthy donors and cancer patients. The germline V gene encodes CDR1 KGHSH and CDR2 LQKENI. J was trimmed by 0 bases and V by 3 bases; bases with no gene match: 8. The CDR3 extends over 16 amino acids. The data were produced by immunoSEQ multiplex PCR, yet TCRdb's version contains in-frame clones alone and is incomplete. The data contain about 68,000 clones, more than 80% of them singletons. Sequencing was done on a sample of blood. The TCR comes from a man aged 60 to 75 in good health. This rearrangement joins TRBV18 to TRBJ2-7, with 7 positions matching TRBD2. As DNA, the CDR3 is TGTGCCAGCTCACCCCAACTAGCGTCGAGCTCCTACGAGCAGTACTTC. Protein: CASSPQLASSSYEQYF.